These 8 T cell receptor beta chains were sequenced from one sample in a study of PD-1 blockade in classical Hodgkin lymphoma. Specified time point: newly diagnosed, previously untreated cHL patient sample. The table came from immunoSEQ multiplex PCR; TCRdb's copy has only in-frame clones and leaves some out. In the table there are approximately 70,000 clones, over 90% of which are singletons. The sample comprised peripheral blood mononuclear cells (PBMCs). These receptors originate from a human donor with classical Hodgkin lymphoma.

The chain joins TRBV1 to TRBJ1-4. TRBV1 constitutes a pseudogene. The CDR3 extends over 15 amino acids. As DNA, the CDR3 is TGCACCAGCAGCCAAGACCTAGATGGTAATGAAAAACTGTTTTTT. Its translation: CTSSQDLDGNEKLFF.

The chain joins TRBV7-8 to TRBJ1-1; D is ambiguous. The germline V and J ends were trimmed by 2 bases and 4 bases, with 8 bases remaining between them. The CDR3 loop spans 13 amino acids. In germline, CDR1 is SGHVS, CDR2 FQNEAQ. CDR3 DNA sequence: TGTGCCAGCAGCTTACCCCCGGGCACTGAAGCTTTCTTT. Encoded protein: CASSLPPGTEAFF. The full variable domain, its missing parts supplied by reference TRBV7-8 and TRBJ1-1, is GAGVSQSPRYKVAKRGQDVALRCDPISGHVSLFWYQQALGQGPEFLTYFQNEAQLDKSGLPSDRFFAERPEGSVSTLKIQRTQQEDSAVYLCASSLPPGTEAFFGQGTRLTVV.

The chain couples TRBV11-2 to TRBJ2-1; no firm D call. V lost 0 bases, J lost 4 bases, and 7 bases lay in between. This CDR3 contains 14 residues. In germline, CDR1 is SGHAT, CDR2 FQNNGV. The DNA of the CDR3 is TGTGCCAGCAGCTTAGAAGGAACTTACAATGAGCAGTTCTTC. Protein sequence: CASSLEGTYNEQFF.

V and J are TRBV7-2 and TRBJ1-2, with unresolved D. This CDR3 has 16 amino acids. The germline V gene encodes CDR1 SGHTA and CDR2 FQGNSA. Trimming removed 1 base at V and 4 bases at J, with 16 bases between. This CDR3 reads CASSLGGGYSAYGYTF. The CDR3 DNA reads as TGTGCCAGCAGCTTAGGCGGCGGGTATTCGGCCTATGGCTACACCTTC.

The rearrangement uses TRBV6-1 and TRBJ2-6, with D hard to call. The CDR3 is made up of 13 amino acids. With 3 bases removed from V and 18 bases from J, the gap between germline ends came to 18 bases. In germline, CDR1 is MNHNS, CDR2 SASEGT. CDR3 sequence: CASSEKDLLSETF. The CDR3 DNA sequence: TGTGCCAGCAGTGAGAAGGACCTTCTTTCCGAGACTTTC.

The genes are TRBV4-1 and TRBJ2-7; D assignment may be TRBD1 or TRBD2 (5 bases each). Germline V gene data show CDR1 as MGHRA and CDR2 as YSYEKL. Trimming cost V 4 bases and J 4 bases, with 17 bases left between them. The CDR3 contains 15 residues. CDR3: CASSPRGDSVYEQYF. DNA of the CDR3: TGCGCCAGCAGCCCCCGGGGAGACAGCGTTTACGAGCAGTACTTC.

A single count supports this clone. The CDR3 here is CASSIPDRFNYGYTF. The DNA for the CDR3 is TGTGCCAGTAGCATCCCCGACAGATTTAACTATGGCTACACCTTC. This rearrangement joins TRBV19 to TRBJ1-2; D is possibly TRBD1 (5 bases). Germline lookup yields CDR1 LNHDA and CDR2 SQIVND (reference sequence). V lost 6 bases and J lost 1, with 15 bases in between. This CDR3 comprises 15 residues.

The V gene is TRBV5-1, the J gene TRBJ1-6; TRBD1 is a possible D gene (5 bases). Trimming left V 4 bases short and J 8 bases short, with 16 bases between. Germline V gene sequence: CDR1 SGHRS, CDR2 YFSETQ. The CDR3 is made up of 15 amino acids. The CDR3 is CASSGDIPGDSPLHF. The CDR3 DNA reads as TGCGCCAGCAGCGGCGACATTCCGGGGGATTCACCCCTCCACTTT. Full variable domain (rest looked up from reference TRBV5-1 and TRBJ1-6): KAGVTQTPRYLIKTRGQQVTLSCSPISGHRSVSWYQQTPGQGLQFLFEYFSETQRNKGNFPGRFSGRQFSNSRSEMNVSTLELGDSALYLCASSGDIPGDSPLHFGNGTRLTVT.